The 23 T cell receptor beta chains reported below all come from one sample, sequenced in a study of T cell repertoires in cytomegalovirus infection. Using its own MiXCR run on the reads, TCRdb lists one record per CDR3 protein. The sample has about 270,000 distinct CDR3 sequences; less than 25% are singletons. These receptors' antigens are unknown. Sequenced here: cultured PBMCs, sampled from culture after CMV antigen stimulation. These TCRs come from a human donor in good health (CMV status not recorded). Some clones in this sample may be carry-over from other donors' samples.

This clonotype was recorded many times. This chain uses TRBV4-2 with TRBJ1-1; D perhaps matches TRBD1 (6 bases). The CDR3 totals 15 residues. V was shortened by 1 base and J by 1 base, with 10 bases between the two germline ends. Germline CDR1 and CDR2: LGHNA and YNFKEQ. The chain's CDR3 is CASSQVEGGNTEAFF. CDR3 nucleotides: TGTGCCAGCAGCCAAGTAGAAGGGGGGAACACTGAAGCTTTCTTT.

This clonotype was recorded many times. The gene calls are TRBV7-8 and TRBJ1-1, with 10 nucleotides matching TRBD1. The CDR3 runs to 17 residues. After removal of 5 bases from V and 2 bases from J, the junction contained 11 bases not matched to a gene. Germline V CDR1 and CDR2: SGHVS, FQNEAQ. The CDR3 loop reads CASSTRPWDRGNTEAFF. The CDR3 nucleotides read TGTGCCAGCAGCACACGACCATGGGACAGGGGCAACACTGAAGCTTTCTTT.

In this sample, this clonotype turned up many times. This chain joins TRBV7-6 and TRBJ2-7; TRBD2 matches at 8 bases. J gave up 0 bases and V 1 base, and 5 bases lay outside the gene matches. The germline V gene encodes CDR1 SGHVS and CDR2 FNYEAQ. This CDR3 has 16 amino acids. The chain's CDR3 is CASSLGGRGVSYEQYF. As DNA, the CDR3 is TGTGCCAGCAGCTTAGGGGGGCGGGGGGTCTCCTACGAGCAGTACTTC.

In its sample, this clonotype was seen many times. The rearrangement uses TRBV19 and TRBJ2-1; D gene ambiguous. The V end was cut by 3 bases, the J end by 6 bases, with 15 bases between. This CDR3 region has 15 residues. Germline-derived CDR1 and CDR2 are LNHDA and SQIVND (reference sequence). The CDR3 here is CASSITRLASNEQFF. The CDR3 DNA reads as TGTGCCAGTAGTATTACGCGGCTGGCCTCCAATGAGCAGTTCTTC.

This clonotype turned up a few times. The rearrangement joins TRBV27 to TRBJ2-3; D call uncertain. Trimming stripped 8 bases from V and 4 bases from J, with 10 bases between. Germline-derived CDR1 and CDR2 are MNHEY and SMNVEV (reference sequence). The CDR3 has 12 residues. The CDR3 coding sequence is TGTGCCAGCGGACCTGCTTCAGATACGCAGTATTTT. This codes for CASGPASDTQYF.

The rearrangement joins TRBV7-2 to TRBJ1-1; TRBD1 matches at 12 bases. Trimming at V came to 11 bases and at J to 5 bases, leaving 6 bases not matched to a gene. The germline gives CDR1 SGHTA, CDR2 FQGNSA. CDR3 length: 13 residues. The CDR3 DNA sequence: TGTGCCTCCAGGGACAGGGGGCAGACTGAAGCTTTCTTT. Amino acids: CASRDRGQTEAFF.

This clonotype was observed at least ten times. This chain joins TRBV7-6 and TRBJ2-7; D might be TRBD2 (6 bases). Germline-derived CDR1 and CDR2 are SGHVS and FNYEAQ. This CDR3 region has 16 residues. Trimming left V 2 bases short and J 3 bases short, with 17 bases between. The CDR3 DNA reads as TGTGCCAGCAGCTTACGACTAGGTACAGGTTACTACGAGCAGTACTTC. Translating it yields CASSLRLGTGYYEQYF.

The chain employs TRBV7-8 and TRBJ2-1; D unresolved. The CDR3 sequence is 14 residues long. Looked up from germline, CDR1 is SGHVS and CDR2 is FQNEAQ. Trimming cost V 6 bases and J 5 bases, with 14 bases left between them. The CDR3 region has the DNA TGTGCCAGCAGAGTGGCCGCCGCGGACAATGAGCAGTTCTTC. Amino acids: CASRVAAADNEQFF.

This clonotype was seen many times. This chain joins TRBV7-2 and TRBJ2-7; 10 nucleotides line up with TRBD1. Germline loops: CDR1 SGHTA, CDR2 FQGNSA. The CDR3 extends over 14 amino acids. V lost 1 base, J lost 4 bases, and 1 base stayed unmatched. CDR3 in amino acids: CASSLGQGAYEQYV. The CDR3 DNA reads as TGTGCCAGCAGCTTAGGACAGGGGGCTTACGAGCAGTACGTC.

This CDR3 is CASRLDRNSYEQYF. CDR3 bases: TGTGCCAGCAGGCTGGACAGAAACTCTTACGAGCAGTACTTC. The rearrangement links TRBV6-2 or TRBV6-3 to TRBJ2-7; TRBD1 is a possible D gene (6 bases). The germline CDR1 and CDR2 sequences are MNHEY and SVGEGT. The CDR3 runs to 14 residues. Between the trimmed V and J ends, which lost 6 bases and 4 bases, there was a span of 16 bases.

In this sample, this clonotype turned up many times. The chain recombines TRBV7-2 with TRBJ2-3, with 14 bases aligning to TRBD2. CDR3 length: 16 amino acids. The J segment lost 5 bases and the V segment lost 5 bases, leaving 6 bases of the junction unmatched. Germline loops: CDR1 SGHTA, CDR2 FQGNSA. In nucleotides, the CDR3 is TGTGCCAGCAGCCCTGGGACTAGCGGGAGAGGAGATACGCAGTATTTT. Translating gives CASSPGTSGRGDTQYF. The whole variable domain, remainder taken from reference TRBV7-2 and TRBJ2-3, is GAGVSQSPSNKVTEKGKDVELRCDPISGHTALYWYRQSLGQGLEFLIYFQGNSAPDKSGLPSDRFSAERTGGSVSTLTIQRTQQEDSAVYLCASSPGTSGRGDTQYFGPGTRLTVL.

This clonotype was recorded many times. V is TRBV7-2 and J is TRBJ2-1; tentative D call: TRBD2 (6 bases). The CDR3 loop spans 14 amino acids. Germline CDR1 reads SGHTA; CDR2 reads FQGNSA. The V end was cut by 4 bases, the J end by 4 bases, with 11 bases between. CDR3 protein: CASSSGVRYNEQFF. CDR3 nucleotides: TGTGCCAGCAGCTCGGGAGTTCGATACAATGAGCAGTTCTTC.

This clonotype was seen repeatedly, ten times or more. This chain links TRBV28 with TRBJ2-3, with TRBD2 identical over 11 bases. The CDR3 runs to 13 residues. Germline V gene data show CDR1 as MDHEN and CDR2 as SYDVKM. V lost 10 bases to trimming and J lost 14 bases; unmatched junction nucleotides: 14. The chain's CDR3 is CATYSGRALYRYF. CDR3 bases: TGTGCCACCTATAGCGGGAGGGCGCTTTATCGGTATTTT.

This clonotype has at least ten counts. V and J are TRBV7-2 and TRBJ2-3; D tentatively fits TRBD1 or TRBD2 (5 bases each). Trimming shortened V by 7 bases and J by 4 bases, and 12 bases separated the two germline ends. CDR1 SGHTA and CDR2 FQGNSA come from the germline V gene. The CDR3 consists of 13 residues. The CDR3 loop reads CASTLRGADTQYF. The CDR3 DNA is TGTGCCAGCACCCTGAGGGGTGCAGATACGCAGTATTTT.

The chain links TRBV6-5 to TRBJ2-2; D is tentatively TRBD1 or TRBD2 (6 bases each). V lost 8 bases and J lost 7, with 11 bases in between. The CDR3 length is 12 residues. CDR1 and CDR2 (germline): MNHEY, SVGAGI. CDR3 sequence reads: CASGGGNGELFF. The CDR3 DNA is TGTGCCAGCGGGGGCGGGAACGGGGAGCTGTTTTTT.

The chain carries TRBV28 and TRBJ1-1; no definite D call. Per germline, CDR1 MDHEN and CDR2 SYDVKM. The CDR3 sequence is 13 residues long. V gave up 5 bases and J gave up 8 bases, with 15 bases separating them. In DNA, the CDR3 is TGTGCCAGCAGTAACCTGCGGGCAGTCGAAGCTTTCTTT. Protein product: CASSNLRAVEAFF.

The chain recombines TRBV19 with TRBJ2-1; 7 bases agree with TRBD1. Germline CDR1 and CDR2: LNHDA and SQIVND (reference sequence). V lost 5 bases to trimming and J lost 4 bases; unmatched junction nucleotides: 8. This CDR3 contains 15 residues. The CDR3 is CASSRIWDRYNEQFF. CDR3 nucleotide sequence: TGTGCCAGTAGTCGTATATGGGACAGATACAATGAGCAGTTCTTC.

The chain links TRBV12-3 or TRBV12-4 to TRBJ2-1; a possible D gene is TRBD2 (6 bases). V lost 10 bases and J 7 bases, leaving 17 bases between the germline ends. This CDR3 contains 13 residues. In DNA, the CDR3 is TGTGCCAACAGAATGGGACTCCCAAATGAGCAGTTCTTC. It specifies CANRMGLPNEQFF.

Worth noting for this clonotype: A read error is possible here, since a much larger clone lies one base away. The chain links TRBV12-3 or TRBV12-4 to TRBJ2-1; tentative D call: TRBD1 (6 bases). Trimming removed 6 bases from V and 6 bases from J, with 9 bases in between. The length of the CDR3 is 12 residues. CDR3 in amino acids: CASSNRVNEQFF. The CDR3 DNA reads TGTGCCAGCAGCAACAGGGTCAATGAGCAGTTCTTC.

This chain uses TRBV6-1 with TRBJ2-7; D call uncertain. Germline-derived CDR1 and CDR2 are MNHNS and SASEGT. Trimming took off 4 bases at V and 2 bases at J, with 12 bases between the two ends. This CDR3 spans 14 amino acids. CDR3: CASSVAGYAYEQYF. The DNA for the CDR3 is TGTGCCAGCAGTGTAGCAGGATACGCCTACGAGCAGTACTTC.

CDR3 protein: CASSYMDRKNQPQHF. The CDR3 DNA sequence: TGTGCCAGCAGCTATATGGACAGGAAGAATCAGCCCCAGCATTTT. The chain combines TRBV5-6 with TRBJ1-5; 7 nucleotides agree with TRBD1. Per germline, CDR1 SGHDT and CDR2 YYEEEE. The CDR3 contains 15 residues. V lost 3 bases to trimming and J lost 4 bases; unmatched junction nucleotides: 7.

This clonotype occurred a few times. As DNA, the CDR3 is TGCGCCAGCAGCCAAGCTCCCATGGACAGGGAGGGCGAGCAGTACGTC. Translated, it gives CASSQAPMDREGEQYV. The V gene is TRBV4-1, the J gene TRBJ2-7, with D possibly TRBD1 on 8 matching bases. The V end lost 1 base, the J end lost 6 bases, and 19 bases lay between the germline ends. Germline CDR1 reads MGHRA; CDR2 reads YSYEKL. This CDR3 is built from 16 residues.

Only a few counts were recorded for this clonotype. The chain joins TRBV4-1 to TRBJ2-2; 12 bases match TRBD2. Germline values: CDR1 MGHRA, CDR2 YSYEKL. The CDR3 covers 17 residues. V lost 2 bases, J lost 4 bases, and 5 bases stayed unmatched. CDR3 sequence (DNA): TGCGCCAGCAGCCAACGACTAGCGGGAGTAGGCACCGGGGAGCTGTTTTTT. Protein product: CASSQRLAGVGTGELFF.